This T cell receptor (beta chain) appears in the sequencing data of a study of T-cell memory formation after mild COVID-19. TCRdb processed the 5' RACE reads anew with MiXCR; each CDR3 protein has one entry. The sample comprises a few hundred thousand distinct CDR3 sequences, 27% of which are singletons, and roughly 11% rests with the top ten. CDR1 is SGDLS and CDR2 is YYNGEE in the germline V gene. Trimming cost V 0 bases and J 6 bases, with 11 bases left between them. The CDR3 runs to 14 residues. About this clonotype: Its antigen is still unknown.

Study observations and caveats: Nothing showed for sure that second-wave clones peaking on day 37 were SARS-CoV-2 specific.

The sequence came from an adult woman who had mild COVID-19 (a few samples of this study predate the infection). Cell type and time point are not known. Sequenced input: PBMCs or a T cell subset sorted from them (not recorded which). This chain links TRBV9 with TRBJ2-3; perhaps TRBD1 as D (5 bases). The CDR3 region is CASSVAQVRDTQYF. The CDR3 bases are TGTGCCAGCAGCGTAGCACAGGTCCGGGATACGCAGTATTTT. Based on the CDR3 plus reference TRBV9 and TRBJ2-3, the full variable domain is DSGVTQTPKHLITATGQRVTLRCSPRSGDLSVYWYQQSLDQGLQFLIQYYNGEERAKGNILERFSAQQFPDLHSELNLSSLELGDSALYFCASSVAQVRDTQYFGPGTRLTVL.